One and the same sample provided the 11 T cell receptor beta chains below, sequenced in a study of T cells in pancreatic ductal adenocarcinoma. Here immunoSEQ multiplex PCR was the method, and the copy in TCRdb shows in-frame clones only, minus some. The sample yields over 85,000 clones, roughly 96% seen once. No neoadjuvant therapy was given to the selected pancreatic ductal adenocarcinoma patients before their surgery. Sequenced sample: PBMCs. The receptors come from a human donor with pancreatic ductal adenocarcinoma.

In its sample, this clone was seen once. The chain recombines TRBV2 with TRBJ2-7; possible D gene TRBD2, 5 bases. Germline V gives CDR1 SNHLY, CDR2 FYNNEI. V was pared by 8 bases and J by 3 bases, with 8 bases between. There are 11 residues in the CDR3. CDR3 sequence (DNA): TGTGCCAGCGGGCGGGTCTACGAGCAGTACTTC. It yields the protein CASGRVYEQYF. Variable domain in full (rest from reference TRBV2 and TRBJ2-7): EPEVTQTPSHQVTQMGQEVILRCVPISNHLYFYWYRQILGQKVEFLVSFYNNEISEKSEIFDDQFSVERPDGSNFTLKIRSTKLEDSAMYFCASGRVYEQYFGPGTRLTVT.

This chain uses TRBV9 with TRBJ2-7; maybe TRBD2 (6 bases). The germline V gene encodes CDR1 SGDLS and CDR2 YYNGEE. Trimming pared 4 bases from V and 1 base from J, leaving 12 bases between. The CDR3 totals 14 residues. The CDR3 sequence: CASSLSGESYEQYF. CDR3 sequence (DNA): TGTGCCAGCAGCCTTAGCGGCGAATCCTACGAGCAGTACTTC.

This clone was observed once. The V gene is TRBV10-1, the J gene TRBJ1-5; 10 nucleotides agree with TRBD1. From germline, CDR1 is WNHNN and CDR2 SYGVQD (reference sequence). The CDR3 has 19 residues. V gave up 0 bases and J gave up 3 bases; unmatched junction bases: 11. In DNA, the CDR3 is TGCGCCAGCAGTGAGTCCTCCGGGACAGGGGTAAGGAACAATCAGCCCCAGCATTTT. Its protein is CASSESSGTGVRNNQPQHF.

The chain uses TRBV7-9 and TRBJ2-7; 10 bases map to TRBD1. This CDR3 is built from 15 residues. V shed 2 bases, J shed 4 bases, and the junction held 5 bases outside the gene matches. From germline, CDR1 is SEHNR and CDR2 FQNEAQ (reference sequence). This chain's CDR3 is CASSLTGTGVYEQYF. The CDR3 DNA is TGTGCCAGCAGCTTAACCGGGACAGGGGTGTACGAGCAGTACTTC.

The V gene is TRBV30, the J gene TRBJ2-4; TRBD1 might be the D (5 bases). Germline V gene data show CDR1 as GTSNPN and CDR2 as SVGIG (reference sequence). This CDR3 has 15 amino acids. V gave up 1 base and J gave up 6 bases, with 16 bases separating them. The CDR3 DNA is TGTGCCTGGAGTGGGGGCCCCCTCACGGGAAACATTCAGTACTTC. It encodes CAWSGGPLTGNIQYF.

J is TRBJ2-5 and V is TRBV18, with 8 bases that match TRBD2. Germline CDR1 is KGHSH and CDR2 is LQKENI. CDR3 length: 18 residues. Unmatched junction bases numbered 17, after V lost 3 bases and J lost 5 bases. CDR3 DNA: TGTGCCAGCTCACCCCCCCTCCGCGGGAGGTTCCCCGGGGAGACCCAGTACTTC. It yields the protein CASSPPLRGRFPGETQYF.

The chain combines TRBV28 with TRBJ2-1; possibly TRBD1 for D (5 bases). Between the trimmed V and J ends, which lost 7 bases and 8 bases, there was a span of 18 bases. This CDR3 has 14 residues. Per germline, CDR1 MDHEN and CDR2 SYDVKM. CDR3 region: CASTLGAPGYEQFF. CDR3 sequence (DNA): TGTGCCAGCACCCTGGGCGCCCCAGGGTATGAGCAGTTCTTC.

The J gene is TRBJ2-3, the V gene TRBV11-3, with 9 bases matching TRBD2. The CDR3 spans 17 residues. With 3 bases clipped from V and 2 bases from J, the junction kept 9 bases outside the gene matches. Germline values: CDR1 SGHNT, CDR2 YENEEA. CDR3 region: CASSFLAGGGFTDTQYF. The CDR3 nucleotides read TGTGCCAGCAGCTTTTTGGCGGGAGGGGGTTTCACAGATACGCAGTATTTT. The full variable domain, its missing parts supplied by reference TRBV11-3 and TRBJ2-3, is EAGVVQSPRYKIIEKKQPVAFWCNPISGHNTLYWYLQNLGQGPELLIRYENEEAVDDSQLPKDRFSAERLKGVDSTLKIQPAELGDSAVYLCASSFLAGGGFTDTQYFGPGTRLTVL.

J is TRBJ1-3 and V is TRBV2, with D perhaps matching TRBD1 (5 bases). Looked up from germline, CDR1 is SNHLY and CDR2 is FYNNEI. Trimming removed 4 bases from V and 1 base from J, with 14 bases in between. This CDR3 region has 16 residues. The CDR3 here is CASSVASGQSGNTIYF. The CDR3 bases are TGTGCCAGCAGTGTCGCTTCAGGGCAGTCTGGAAACACCATATATTTT. Supplemented by reference TRBV2 and TRBJ1-3, the full variable domain reads EPEVTQTPSHQVTQMGQEVILRCVPISNHLYFYWYRQILGQKVEFLVSFYNNEISEKSEIFDDQFSVERPDGSNFTLKIRSTKLEDSAMYFCASSVASGQSGNTIYFGEGSWLTVV.

This chain uses TRBV15 with TRBJ2-5; 10 bases agree with TRBD2. V lost 2 bases and J lost 5; bases outside the gene matches: 11. This CDR3 spans 17 amino acids. The V gene's germline CDR1 is LNHNV and CDR2 YYDKDF (reference sequence). As DNA, the CDR3 is TGTGCCACCAGCAGACTCACGCTAGCGGGAGATGGGGAGACCCAGTACTTC. This sequence encodes CATSRLTLAGDGETQYF.

A note on this clone: This same CDR3 is encoded by further DNA sequences in the sample. The chain is built from TRBV7-2 and TRBJ2-7; D is unclear. This CDR3 contains 12 residues. V shed 5 bases and J shed 1 base, with 6 bases lying between them. Germline-derived CDR1 and CDR2 are SGHTA and FQGNSA. This CDR3 is CASSLSSYEQYF. CDR3 coding DNA: TGTGCCAGCAGCCTCTCGTCCTACGAGCAGTACTTC.